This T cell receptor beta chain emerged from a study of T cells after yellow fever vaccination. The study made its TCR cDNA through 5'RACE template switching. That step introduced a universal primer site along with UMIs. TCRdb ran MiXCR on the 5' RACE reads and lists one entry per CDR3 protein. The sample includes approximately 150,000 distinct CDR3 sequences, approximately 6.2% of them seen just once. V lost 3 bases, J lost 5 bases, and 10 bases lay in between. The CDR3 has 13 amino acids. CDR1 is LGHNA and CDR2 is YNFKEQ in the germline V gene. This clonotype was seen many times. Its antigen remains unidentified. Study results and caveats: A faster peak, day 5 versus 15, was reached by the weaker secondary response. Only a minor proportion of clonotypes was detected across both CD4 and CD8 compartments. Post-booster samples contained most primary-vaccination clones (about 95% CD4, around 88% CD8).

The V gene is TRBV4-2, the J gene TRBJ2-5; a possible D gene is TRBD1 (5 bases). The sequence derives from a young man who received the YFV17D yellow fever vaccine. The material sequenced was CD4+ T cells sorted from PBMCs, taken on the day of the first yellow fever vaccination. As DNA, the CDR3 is TGTGCCAGCAGCCACCCAGGGCCCGAGACCCAGTACTTC. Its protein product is CASSHPGPETQYF.